These 8 T cell receptor beta chains share one sample of origin, sequenced in a study of human T cells and chemical hapten exposure. TCRdb processed the RACE reads anew with MiXCR; each CDR3 protein has one entry. The sample yields under 130,000 distinct CDR3 sequences, about 34% seen once. The time point here: patch test 3, about 24 weeks after DPC sensitization. The sample's treatment: therapeutic diphenylcyclopropenone sensitization with weekly scalp DPC. This specimen consisted of whole blood, obtained in connection with sensitization to the hapten diphenylcyclopropenone (DPC). The receptors were gathered from a man aged 40-49 years with alopecia areata. Some clones in this sample may be carry-over from other donors' samples.

This clonotype was observed once. This chain joins TRBV28 and TRBJ1-2, with a weak D call TRBD1 (6 bases). This CDR3 is 12 amino acids long. Trimming stripped 10 bases from V and 6 bases from J, with 15 bases between. CDR1 is MDHEN and CDR2 is SYDVKM in the germline V gene. Written as DNA, the CDR3 is TGTGCCACCCTAACAGGGAAGGATGGCTACACCTTC. It yields the protein CATLTGKDGYTF.

The chain is built from TRBV27 and TRBJ2-4, with TRBD1 matching over 7 bases. Losses at the gene ends were 5 bases for V and 4 bases for J; bases not matched to a gene: 11. Per germline, CDR1 MNHEY and CDR2 SMNVEV (reference sequence). The CDR3 loop spans 16 amino acids. The DNA of the CDR3 is TGTGCCAGCAGTGTATACCGGGACAGCTTTAAAAACATTCAGTACTTC. It translates to CASSVYRDSFKNIQYF.

CDR3 in amino acids: CASSQEAGTGTYEQYV. The CDR3 nucleotides are TGTGCCAGCAGCCAAGAGGCCGGGACAGGGACCTACGAGCAGTACGTC. The V and J genes are TRBV3-1 and TRBJ2-7; TRBD1 matches 9 bases. Germline lookup yields CDR1 LGHDT and CDR2 YNNKEL (reference sequence). Trimming cost V 0 bases and J 2 bases; bases outside gene matches: 5. The CDR3 totals 16 residues.

This clonotype was seen a few times. This chain uses TRBV7-3 with TRBJ2-5; 7 positions agree with TRBD2. V dropped 5 bases and J dropped 4; count of bases not matched to a gene: 13. Germline assignment: CDR1 SGHTA and CDR2 FQGTGA. The CDR3 sequence is 16 residues long. The DNA of the CDR3 is TGTGCCAGCAGCCCACCGCAGAAGCGGGATTTAGAGACCCAGTACTTC. Protein: CASSPPQKRDLETQYF.

This clonotype has only a few counts. The rearrangement links TRBV18 to TRBJ2-7; the D gene is possibly TRBD2 (7 bases). The CDR3 runs 14 residues. Germline CDR1 reads KGHSH; CDR2 reads LQKENI. V lost 2 bases to trimming and J lost 7 bases, with 15 bases between them. The CDR3 here is CASSPNAGAGEQYV. The CDR3 DNA is TGTGCCAGCTCACCAAATGCGGGGGCGGGGGAGCAGTACGTC.

This clonotype was picked up a small number of times. The chain combines TRBV6-2 or TRBV6-3 with TRBJ2-7; D is ambiguous. The CDR3 loop spans 12 amino acids. CDR1 and CDR2 from the germline V gene are MNHEY and SVGEGT. Trimming cost V 5 bases and J 2 bases, with 7 bases left between them. CDR3 in DNA: TGTGCCAGCAGTCTCGCGCCCTACGAGCAGTACTTC. This translates into CASSLAPYEQYF.

A few counts support this clonotype. The rearrangement joins TRBV4-2 to TRBJ2-1; D perhaps matches TRBD2 (6 bases). Trimming shortened V by 0 bases and J by 16 bases, and 16 bases separated the two germline ends. The CDR3 runs to 13 residues. Germline V gene data show CDR1 as LGHNA and CDR2 as YNFKEQ. The CDR3 nucleotides read TGTGCCAGCAGCCAAGAACCGGGACTCCACTTATTCTTC. It codes for CASSQEPGLHLFF.

The rearrangement links TRBV20-1 to TRBJ2-3; D is undetermined. Trimming pared 6 bases from V and 2 bases from J, leaving 15 bases between. The CDR3 sequence is 14 residues long. CDR1 and CDR2 from the germline V gene are DFQATT and SNEGSKA (reference sequence). CDR3 region: CSASPPRLTDTQYF. The CDR3 coding sequence is TGCAGTGCCTCCCCTCCAAGACTCACAGATACGCAGTATTTT.